This TCR beta chain was captured by sequencing in a study of blood T cell repertoires in COVID-19. Study details: Acute and convalescent COVID-19 specimens originated in the United States, Italy and Spain.

This clone was seen just once. The CDR3 is 15 residues long. Germline-derived CDR1 and CDR2 are SGDLS and YYNGEE. J was trimmed by 1 base and V by 7 bases; bases with no gene match: 6. Measured with immunoSEQ multiplex PCR; TCRdb has only the in-frame clones, and not every one. The sample has around 140,000 clones, around 90% seen once. The TCR sequence derives from a human donor in a cohort sampled during active COVID-19. This chain joins TRBV9 and TRBJ2-3; TRBD2 matches 10 bases. Sequenced input: peripheral blood. The CDR3 reads CASGSGGRGTDTQYF. The CDR3 DNA reads TGTGCCAGCGGTAGCGGGGGGCGAGGCACAGATACGCAGTATTTT.